A single sample is the source of the 20 T cell receptor beta chains below, sequenced in a study of beta chain features in type 1 diabetes. Notes on the study in general: Moderately but significantly shorter TCRB CDR3s were found in Type 1 diabetes patients in all four CD4+ subsets.

What was sequenced were expressed TCRB transcripts, since all of the isolated RNA had been reverse transcribed. Using immunoSEQ multiplex PCR, the repertoire was profiled, and TCRdb retains in-frame clones only, with some absent. The sample lists more than 100,000 clones; roughly 10% were seen once. These receptors have no identified antigens. Sequenced material: central memory CD4+ T cells from blood. The receptors were gathered from a man younger than 45 with type 1 diabetes.

The V call is TRBV18, the J call TRBJ1-5; possible D gene TRBD1, 5 bases. V was cut by 2 bases and J by 6 bases, with 11 bases left in between. Germline V gene lookup returns CDR1 KGHSH and CDR2 LQKENI. CDR3 length: 14 amino acids. The DNA for the CDR3 is TGTGCCAGCTCACCATCGCAGGGTGGTCAGCCCCAGCATTTT. It is translated as CASSPSQGGQPQHF.

A few counts support this clone. The V call is TRBV6-5, the J call TRBJ2-2; D gene ambiguous. This CDR3 is 14 amino acids long. The V and J ends lost 2 bases and 3 bases respectively, with 7 bases between them. Germline V gene sequence: CDR1 MNHEY, CDR2 SVGAGI. The CDR3 reads CASSYGHYTGELFF. DNA of the CDR3: TGTGCCAGCAGTTACGGGCACTACACCGGGGAGCTGTTTTTT.

The rearrangement uses TRBV30 and TRBJ1-5; D gene unclear. V lost 0 bases to trimming and J lost 1 base, with 13 bases between them. This CDR3 comprises 16 residues. CDR1 and CDR2 from the germline V gene are GTSNPN and SVGIG (reference sequence). The CDR3 coding sequence is TGTGCCTGGAGTGTACTAACGGGGAGGAGCAATCAGCCCCAGCATTTT. Translated, it gives CAWSVLTGRSNQPQHF. The full variable domain, with the rest looked up from reference TRBV30 and TRBJ1-5, is SQTIHQWPATLVQPVGSPLSLECTVEGTSNPNLYWYRQAAGRGLQLLFYSVGIGQISSEVPQNLSASRPQDRQFILSSKKLLLSDSGFYLCAWSVLTGRSNQPQHFGDGTRLSIL.

This clone appeared a few times. This chain links TRBV12-5 with TRBJ1-5; D is ambiguous. V lost 7 bases and J 4 bases, leaving 11 bases between the germline ends. CDR1 and CDR2 from the germline V gene are LGHNT and FRNRAP. The CDR3 length is 13 residues. CDR3 bases: TGTGCTAGTGCCTCGGAGGGAAATCAGCCCCAGCATTTT. Amino acids: CASASEGNQPQHF.

This clone has more than one count but fewer than ten. This chain uses TRBV30 with TRBJ2-5; weak D call: TRBD1 (5 bases). The V gene's germline CDR1 is GTSNPN and CDR2 SVGIG (reference sequence). V gave up 2 bases and J gave up 4 bases, with 14 bases separating them. There are 14 residues in the CDR3. The CDR3 DNA sequence: TGTGCCTGGAGTCCAGGGCCCTCGGCAGAGACCCAGTACTTC. This codes for CAWSPGPSAETQYF.

This chain connects TRBV7-2 to TRBJ2-5; 9 positions agree with TRBD2. Germline CDR1 is SGHTA and CDR2 is FQGNSA. The trim removed 5 bases at V and 4 bases at J, leaving 8 bases unmatched. CDR3 length: 15 residues. The CDR3 reads CASSRFSGGGETQYF. The CDR3 DNA follows: TGTGCCAGCAGCAGATTTAGCGGGGGAGGAGAGACCCAGTACTTC.

The sample holds a few counts of this clone. V and J are TRBV2 and TRBJ2-7; weak D call: TRBD2 (5 bases). Between the trimmed V and J ends, which lost 6 bases and 0 bases, there was a span of 12 bases. The CDR3 is made up of 14 amino acids. Germline loops: CDR1 SNHLY, CDR2 FYNNEI. The CDR3 DNA reads as TGTGCCAGCAGGCCCGAGGGTATCTCCTACGAGCAGTACTTC. Its protein product is CASRPEGISYEQYF. Together with reference TRBV2 and TRBJ2-7, the CDR3 gives the full variable domain: EPEVTQTPSHQVTQMGQEVILRCVPISNHLYFYWYRQILGQKVEFLVSFYNNEISEKSEIFDDQFSVERPDGSNFTLKIRSTKLEDSAMYFCASRPEGISYEQYFGPGTRLTVT.

The J gene is TRBJ1-1, the V gene TRBV6-5, with TRBD1 as a possible D gene (5 bases). The ends were cut back, 7 bases at V and 0 bases at J, with 15 bases in the middle. CDR1 and CDR2 from the germline V gene are MNHEY and SVGAGI. The length of the CDR3 is 15 residues. CDR3 DNA: TGTGCCAGCAAGGTCACGGGACTCATGAACACTGAAGCTTTCTTT. This encodes CASKVTGLMNTEAFF.

This chain joins TRBV7-2 and TRBJ2-3, with 11 bases matching TRBD1. Germline V gives CDR1 SGHTA, CDR2 FQGNSA. This CDR3 spans 13 amino acids. V was clipped by 5 bases and J by 8 bases; unmatched bases: 3. The CDR3, as DNA: TGTGCCAGCAGCCTCGGGACAGGGGGTACGCAGTATTTT. The encoded protein is CASSLGTGGTQYF. Based on the CDR3 plus reference TRBV7-2 and TRBJ2-3, the full variable domain is GAGVSQSPSNKVTEKGKDVELRCDPISGHTALYWYRQSLGQGLEFLIYFQGNSAPDKSGLPSDRFSAERTGGSVSTLTIQRTQQEDSAVYLCASSLGTGGTQYFGPGTRLTVL.

This chain joins TRBV7-9 and TRBJ1-4; 7 nucleotides match TRBD1. The length of the CDR3 is 14 residues. V was pared by 5 bases and J by 7 bases, with 7 bases of the junction left unmatched. CDR1 and CDR2 (germline): SEHNR, FQNEAQ (reference sequence). CDR3 bases: TGTGCCAGCAGCCCTGACAGGGATGCTGAAAAACTGTTTTTT. It yields the protein CASSPDRDAEKLFF.

Here the CDR3 DNA reads TGTGCCAGCTCACCACCGACGGGAGGCTCCTACAATGAGCAGTTCTTC. The encoded protein is CASSPPTGGSYNEQFF. The V and J genes are TRBV18 and TRBJ2-1; 7 bases are a match to TRBD2. CDR1 is KGHSH and CDR2 is LQKENI in the germline V gene. This CDR3 region has 16 residues. Losses at the gene ends were 0 bases for V and 0 bases for J; bases not matched to a gene: 2.

This clone was observed a handful of times. This chain uses TRBV7-9 with TRBJ2-5; TRBD1 matches at 7 bases. V lost 5 bases and J lost 5; bases outside the gene matches: 8. CDR1 and CDR2 from the germline V gene are SEHNR and FQNEAQ (reference sequence). The CDR3 extends over 14 amino acids. The CDR3 spells CASSAWDSPETQYF. As DNA, the CDR3 is TGTGCCAGCAGCGCGTGGGACAGCCCGGAGACCCAGTACTTC.

The chain links TRBV14 to TRBJ1-5; D not resolved. The CDR3 has 14 residues. Germline CDR1 is SGHDN and CDR2 is FVKESK. The ends were cut back, 4 bases at V and 0 bases at J, with 7 bases in the middle. In nucleotides, the CDR3 is TGTGCCAGCAGCCTGCGCGGTAGCAATCAGCCCCAGCATTTT. Protein sequence: CASSLRGSNQPQHF.

V gene TRBV18 combines with J gene TRBJ1-1; 7 positions agree with TRBD1. The junction had 9 bases not matched to a gene; V was cut back by 5 bases and J by 12 bases. Germline V gene data show CDR1 as KGHSH and CDR2 as LQKENI. The CDR3 has 12 amino acids. Written as DNA, the CDR3 is TGTGCCAGCTCAGACCCGACAGGGTATTCTTTCTTT. Translation gives CASSDPTGYSFF. The complete variable domain, with remaining parts taken from reference TRBV18 and TRBJ1-1, reads NAGVMQNPRHLVRRRGQEARLRCSPMKGHSHVYWYRQLPEEGLKFMVYLQKENIIDESGMPKERFSAEFPKEGPSILRIQQVVRGDSAAYFCASSDPTGYSFFGQGTRLTVV.

This clone showed up just a few times. The chain employs TRBV2 and TRBJ2-7, with 10 nucleotides matching TRBD1. The CDR3 is 13 amino acids. Germline CDR1 and CDR2: SNHLY and FYNNEI. Trimming cost V 6 bases and J 7 bases; bases outside gene matches: 6. CDR3: CASSRDRGGEQYF. The CDR3, as DNA: TGTGCCAGCAGCCGGGACAGGGGTGGAGAGCAGTACTTC.

The rearrangement uses TRBV6-1 and TRBJ2-3; 9 nucleotides agree with TRBD2. V gave up 8 bases and J gave up 4 bases; unmatched junction bases: 10. The CDR3 consists of 15 residues. Germline CDR1 and CDR2: MNHNS and SASEGT. CDR3 region: CASDRSAGGSDTQYF. CDR3 sequence (DNA): TGTGCCAGCGACCGTTCAGCGGGGGGCTCAGATACGCAGTATTTT.

This clone has just a few counts. The chain employs TRBV7-2 and TRBJ2-5; TRBD2 matches 16 bases. CDR1 and CDR2 (germline): SGHTA, FQGNSA. V lost 4 bases, J lost 4 bases, and 3 bases stayed unmatched. The CDR3 loop spans 16 amino acids. CDR3 sequence reads: CASSSGLAGGRETQYF. CDR3 coding DNA: TGTGCCAGCAGCTCGGGACTAGCGGGGGGGCGAGAGACCCAGTACTTC.

The chain uses TRBV15 and TRBJ2-7; D is possibly TRBD2 (6 bases). Trimming removed 0 bases from V and 2 bases from J, with 17 bases in between. The CDR3 extends over 17 amino acids. Germline loops: CDR1 LNHNV, CDR2 YYDKDF (reference sequence). DNA of the CDR3: TGTGCCACCAGCAGAGAGGCTTCCGGGACGGGAGCCTACGAGCAGTACTTC. Its translation: CATSREASGTGAYEQYF.

In its sample, this clone was seen a few times. This chain joins TRBV25-1 and TRBJ1-1; D remains ambiguous. Germline V gene sequence: CDR1 MGHDK, CDR2 SYGVNS. V lost 4 bases and J 10 bases, leaving 13 bases between the germline ends. The CDR3 consists of 12 residues. The CDR3 loop reads CASSGHREGAFF. CDR3 coding DNA: TGTGCCAGCAGTGGACACCGGGAGGGAGCTTTCTTT.

This clone was seen only a few times. The chain has TRBV4-2 and TRBJ2-3, with D possibly being TRBD2 (5 bases). Trimming pared 0 bases from V and 1 base from J, leaving 8 bases between. Germline V gene lookup returns CDR1 LGHNA and CDR2 YNFKEQ. CDR3 length: 15 amino acids. In DNA, the CDR3 is TGTGCCAGCAGCCAAGAGGCGGGCCGCACAGATACGCAGTATTTT. Protein product: CASSQEAGRTDTQYF.